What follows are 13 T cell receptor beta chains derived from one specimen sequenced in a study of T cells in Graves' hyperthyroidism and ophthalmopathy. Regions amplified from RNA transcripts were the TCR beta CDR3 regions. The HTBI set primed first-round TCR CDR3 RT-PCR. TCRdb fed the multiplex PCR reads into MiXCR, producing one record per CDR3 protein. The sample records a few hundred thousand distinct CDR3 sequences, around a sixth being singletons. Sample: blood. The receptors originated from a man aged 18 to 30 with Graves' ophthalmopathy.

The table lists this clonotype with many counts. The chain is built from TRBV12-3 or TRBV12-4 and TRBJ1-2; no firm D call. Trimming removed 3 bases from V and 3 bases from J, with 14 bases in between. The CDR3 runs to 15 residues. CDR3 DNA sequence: TGTGCCAGCAGTTTTAACAGAGGCAATGACTATGGCTACACCTTC. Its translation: CASSFNRGNDYGYTF.

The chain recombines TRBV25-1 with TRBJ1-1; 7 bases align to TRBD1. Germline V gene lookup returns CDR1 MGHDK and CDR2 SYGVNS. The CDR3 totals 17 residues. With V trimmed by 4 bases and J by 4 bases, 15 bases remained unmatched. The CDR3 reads CASSVNRQGRSSTEAFF. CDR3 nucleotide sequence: TGTGCCAGCAGTGTGAACAGACAGGGAAGGTCGAGCACTGAAGCTTTCTTT.

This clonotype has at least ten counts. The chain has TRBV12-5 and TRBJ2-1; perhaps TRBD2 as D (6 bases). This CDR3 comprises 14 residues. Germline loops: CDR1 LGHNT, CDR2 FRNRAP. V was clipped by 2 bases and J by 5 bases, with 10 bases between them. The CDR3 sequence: CASGLTSSNNEQFF. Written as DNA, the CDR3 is TGTGCTAGTGGTTTGACTAGCAGTAACAATGAGCAGTTCTTC.

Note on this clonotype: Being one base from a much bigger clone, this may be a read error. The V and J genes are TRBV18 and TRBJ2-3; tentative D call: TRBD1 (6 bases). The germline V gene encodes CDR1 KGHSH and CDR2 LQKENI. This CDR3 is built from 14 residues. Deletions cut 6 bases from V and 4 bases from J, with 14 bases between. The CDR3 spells CASSGGQFADTQYF. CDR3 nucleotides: TGTGCCAGCTCCGGCGGACAGTTCGCAGATACGCAGTATTTT.

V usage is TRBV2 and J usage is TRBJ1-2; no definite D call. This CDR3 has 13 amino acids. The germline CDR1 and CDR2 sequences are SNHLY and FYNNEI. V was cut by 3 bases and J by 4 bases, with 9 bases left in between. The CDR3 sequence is CASSDAAAYGYTF. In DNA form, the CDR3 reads TGTGCCAGCAGTGACGCGGCAGCCTATGGCTACACCTTC.

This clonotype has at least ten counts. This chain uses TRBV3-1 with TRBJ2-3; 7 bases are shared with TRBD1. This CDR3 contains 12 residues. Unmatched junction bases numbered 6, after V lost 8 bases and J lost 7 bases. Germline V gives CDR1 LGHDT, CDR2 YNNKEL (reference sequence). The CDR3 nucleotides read TGTGCCAGCGAAACACAGGGGAATACGCAGTATTTT. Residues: CASETQGNTQYF.

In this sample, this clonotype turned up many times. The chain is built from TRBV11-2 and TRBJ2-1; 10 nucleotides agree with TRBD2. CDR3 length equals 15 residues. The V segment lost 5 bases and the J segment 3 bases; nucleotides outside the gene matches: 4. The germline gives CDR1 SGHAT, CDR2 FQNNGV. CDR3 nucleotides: TGTGCCAGCAGCCTAGCGGGGGAGATCTACAATGAGCAGTTCTTC. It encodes CASSLAGEIYNEQFF.

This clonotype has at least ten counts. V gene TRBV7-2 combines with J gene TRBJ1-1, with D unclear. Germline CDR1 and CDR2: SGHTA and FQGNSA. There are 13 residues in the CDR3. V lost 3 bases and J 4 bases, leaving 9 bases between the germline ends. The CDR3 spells CASSFGGVTEAFF. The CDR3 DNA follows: TGTGCCAGCAGCTTTGGCGGGGTCACTGAAGCTTTCTTT.

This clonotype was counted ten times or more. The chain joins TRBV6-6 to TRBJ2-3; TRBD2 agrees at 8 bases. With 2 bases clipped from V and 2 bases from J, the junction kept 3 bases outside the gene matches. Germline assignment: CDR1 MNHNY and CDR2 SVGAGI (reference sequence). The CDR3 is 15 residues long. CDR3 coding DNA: TGTGCCAGCAGTTACAAGCGGGGGCCCACAGATACGCAGTATTTT. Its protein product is CASSYKRGPTDTQYF.

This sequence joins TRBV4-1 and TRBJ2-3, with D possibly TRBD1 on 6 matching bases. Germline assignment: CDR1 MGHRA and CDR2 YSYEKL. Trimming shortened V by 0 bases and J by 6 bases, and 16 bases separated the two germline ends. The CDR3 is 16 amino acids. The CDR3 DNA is TGCGCCAGCAGCCAAGAGCCGACCCAGGGGAAGGATACGCAGTATTTT. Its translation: CASSQEPTQGKDTQYF.

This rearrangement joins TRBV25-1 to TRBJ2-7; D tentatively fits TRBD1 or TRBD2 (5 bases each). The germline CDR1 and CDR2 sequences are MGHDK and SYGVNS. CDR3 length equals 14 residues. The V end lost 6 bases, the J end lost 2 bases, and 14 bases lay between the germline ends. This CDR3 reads CASRTPGATYEQYF. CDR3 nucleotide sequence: TGTGCCAGCAGAACACCCGGGGCTACCTACGAGCAGTACTTC.

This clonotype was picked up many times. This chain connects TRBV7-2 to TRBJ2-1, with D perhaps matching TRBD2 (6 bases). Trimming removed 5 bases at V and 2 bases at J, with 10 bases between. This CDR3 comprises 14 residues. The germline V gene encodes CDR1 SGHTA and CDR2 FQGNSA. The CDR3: CASSHRETYNEQFF. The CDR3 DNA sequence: TGTGCCAGCAGCCATCGGGAGACCTACAATGAGCAGTTCTTC.

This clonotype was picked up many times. Here the CDR3 reads CASSPRLQVPTEAFF. The CDR3 DNA reads TGTGCCAGCAGCCCGAGACTACAGGTCCCCACTGAAGCTTTCTTT. This sequence joins TRBV9 and TRBJ1-1; a weak D match, TRBD1 (5 bases). Per germline, CDR1 SGDLS and CDR2 YYNGEE. V was trimmed by 4 bases and J by 4 bases, leaving 17 bases between them. The CDR3 runs to 15 residues.